Each of the 21 T cell receptor beta chains below was sequenced from the same sample in a study of blood T cells in healthy people across ages (dated by TCRdb to the mid-2010s). Receptor libraries were prepared by 5' RACE. The sequencing machine was an Illumina HiSeq 2500. A second roughly 7 to 11 cycle PCR used a sample-barcoded 5' primer and a J-beta primer mix. In-frame beta chains were kept once TCRdb had trimmed the public reads at Q25 with fastp and called clones with MiXCR. Entries are consolidated by CDR3 protein sequence, retaining the most common genes and DNA. The sample table contains around 870,000 distinct CDR3 sequences; only one count was recorded for about 28% of them. The ten biggest clones cover 15% to 20% of the sample. The source material was blood. These receptors were obtained from a woman older than 75 in good health.

A word on this clonotype: A much larger clone is a single base away; this may be a read error. This chain joins TRBV2 and TRBJ2-5, with 7 bases lining up with TRBD2. The CDR3 length is 15 residues. The V gene's germline CDR1 is SNHLY and CDR2 FYNNEI. J gave up 13 bases and V 5 bases, and 19 bases lay outside the gene matches. CDR3: CASSTRDYSTNERYF. The CDR3, as DNA: TGTGCCAGCAGTACCCGGGACTACTCTACCAATGAGCGGTACTTC.

This clonotype was seen only once. This sequence joins TRBV18 and TRBJ2-7; D is possibly TRBD1 (6 bases). The CDR3 is 14 residues long. Between the trimmed V and J ends, which lost 5 bases and 0 bases, there was a span of 11 bases. Germline loops: CDR1 KGHSH, CDR2 LQKENI. CDR3 in DNA: TGTGCCAGCTCAGCCCGGGACACCTCCTACGAGCAGTACTTC. It codes for CASSARDTSYEQYF.

The gene calls are TRBV20-1 and TRBJ2-2, with D tentatively TRBD2 (5 bases). Germline CDR1 DFQATT, CDR2 SNEGSKA (reference sequence). V lost 0 bases, J lost 3 bases, and 11 bases lay in between. The CDR3 sequence is 15 residues long. CDR3 in amino acids: CSARDRRWDTGELFF. CDR3 bases: TGCAGTGCTAGAGACAGGAGGTGGGACACCGGGGAGCTGTTTTTT.

This clonotype was counted ten times or more. J is TRBJ1-2 and V is TRBV10-3; D ambiguous. The ends were cut back, 4 bases at V and 1 base at J, with 13 bases in the middle. The length of the CDR3 is 15 residues. From germline, CDR1 is ENHRY and CDR2 SYGVKD. CDR3 bases: TGTGCCATCAGTGGGGGTAAAGATCATAACTATGGCTACACCTTC. It codes for CAISGGKDHNYGYTF.

This clonotype was recorded a few times. This rearrangement joins TRBV5-1 to TRBJ1-5, with TRBD1 identical over 8 bases. Trimming took 4 bases from V and 4 from J; bases not matched to a gene: 7. The CDR3 has 15 residues. Germline V CDR1 and CDR2: SGHRS, YFSETQ. The CDR3 loop reads CASSAGQGANQPQHF. The CDR3 DNA is TGCGCCAGCAGCGCAGGACAGGGAGCAAATCAGCCCCAGCATTTT.

As for this clonotype: The junction departs from germline at one end; a sequencing error may be responsible. This chain links TRBV3-1 with TRBJ2-7; 12 nucleotides align to TRBD2. Germline lookup yields CDR1 LGHDT and CDR2 YNNKEL (reference sequence). The CDR3 contains 17 residues. The CDR3 DNA follows: TGTGCCAGCAGGCAAGATGGGCTAGCGGGGGGGTTTTACGAGCAGTACTTC. Translated, it gives CASRQDGLAGGFYEQYF.

Ten or more counts support this clonotype. This chain uses TRBV29-1 with TRBJ2-3, with D uncertain. V shed 1 base and J shed 1 base, with 3 bases lying between them. The CDR3 is 12 residues long. The germline gives CDR1 SQVTM, CDR2 ANQGSEA. DNA of the CDR3: TGCAGCGTTGAAGCGGGCACAGATACGCAGTATTTT. Translated: CSVEAGTDTQYF.

The chain recombines TRBV2 with TRBJ1-1; D gene ambiguous. The germline V gene has CDR1 SNHLY and CDR2 FYNNEI. The CDR3 runs to 12 residues. V gave up 7 bases and J gave up 5 bases, with 11 bases separating them. The CDR3 nucleotides are TGTGCCAGCACCCTGGGATGGACTGAAGCTTTCTTT. Amino acid sequence: CASTLGWTEAFF.

The sample holds a few counts of this clonotype. A much larger clone is a single base away; this may be a read error. The chain employs TRBV5-1 and TRBJ2-1, with a tentative D call TRBD1 (6 bases). The end of the DNA is better explained by TRBJ2-7, so the J call may be wrong. The CDR3 sequence is 14 residues long. In germline, CDR1 is SGHRS, CDR2 YFSETQ. This CDR3 reads CASSKGQLYNEQYF. CDR3 nucleotide sequence: TGCGCCAGCAGCAAAGGACAGCTCTACAATGAGCAGTACTTC.

V is TRBV7-2 and J is TRBJ2-5; D perhaps matches TRBD1 (6 bases). CDR3 length: 15 amino acids. Germline CDR1 is SGHTA and CDR2 is FQGNSA. Trimming removed 7 bases from V and 2 bases from J, with 17 bases in between. The CDR3, as DNA: TGTGCCAGCACCTCGGACAGAGGAGTGCAAGAGACCCAGTACTTC. Translated, it gives CASTSDRGVQETQYF.

Points on this clonotype: This may be a read error, as it is one base from a much larger clone. Lacking the conserved final phenylalanine or tryptophan, this CDR3 likely reflects a read error. This sequence joins TRBV6-1 and TRBJ2-4; no clear D gene. The J call may be in error: the DNA end matches TRBJ2-7 better. This CDR3 comprises 13 residues. Germline loops: CDR1 MNHNS, CDR2 SASEGT. This CDR3 reads CASSVWGLGEQYC. CDR3 nucleotides: TGTGCCAGCAGTGTTTGGGGTTTGGGCGAGCAGTACTGC.

This clonotype appeared many times. The junction and the germline gene differ at one end; a read error may be behind it. The chain couples TRBV3-1 to TRBJ1-1; 7 bases line up with TRBD1. The germline V gene has CDR1 LGHDT and CDR2 YNNKEL (reference sequence). The CDR3 contains 14 residues. In nucleotides, the CDR3 is TGCGCCAGCAGCCATGGGACAGTTAACACTGAAGCTTTCTTT. It yields the protein CASSHGTVNTEAFF.

This clonotype was found many times. The J gene is TRBJ2-3, the V gene TRBV7-9; the D is unclear. The CDR3 is 14 residues long. Germline V CDR1 and CDR2: SEHNR, FQNEAQ (reference sequence). V lost 5 bases, J lost 3 bases, and 12 bases lay in between. For the CDR3, the DNA is TGTGCCAGCAGCCCAATCCCCGCAACAGATACGCAGTATTTT. This codes for CASSPIPATDTQYF.

This clonotype showed up just a few times. This rearrangement joins TRBV7-2 to TRBJ2-2, with 7 bases identical to TRBD1. The J segment lost 1 base and the V segment lost 8 bases, leaving 4 bases of the junction unmatched. The CDR3 runs 14 residues. Germline V gene lookup returns CDR1 SGHTA and CDR2 FQGNSA. The CDR3 reads CASGRGRNTGELFF. As DNA, the CDR3 is TGTGCCAGCGGCAGGGGGAGGAACACCGGGGAGCTGTTTTTT.

Turning to this clonotype: This probably arose from a read error, given a far larger clone one base away. V usage is TRBV11-3 and J usage is TRBJ2-1; 12 bases line up with TRBD2. V lost 5 bases, J lost 4 bases, and 3 bases stayed unmatched. The CDR3 loop spans 15 amino acids. Germline V gene lookup returns CDR1 SGHNT and CDR2 YENEEA. The CDR3: CASSTGLAGYNEQFF. The CDR3 region has the DNA TGTGCCAGCAGCACCGGACTAGCGGGGTACAATGAGCAGTTCTTC.

The V and J genes are TRBV2 and TRBJ2-3, with 16 positions matching TRBD2. Losses at the gene ends were 6 bases for V and 5 bases for J; bases not matched to a gene: 8. The CDR3 extends over 17 amino acids. The germline V gene encodes CDR1 SNHLY and CDR2 FYNNEI. CDR3 loop: CASRQGTSGGALDTQYF. In DNA, the CDR3 is TGTGCCAGCAGACAAGGGACTAGCGGGGGGGCCCTAGATACGCAGTATTTT.

This chain uses TRBV29-1 with TRBJ1-1; possible D gene TRBD1, 5 bases. CDR1 and CDR2 (germline): SQVTM, ANQGSEA. This CDR3 has 13 residues. Trimming removed 4 bases from V and 5 bases from J, with 14 bases in between. DNA of the CDR3: TGCAGCGTTGTGAGGGGTTTGCGGACTGAAGCTTTCTTT. It specifies CSVVRGLRTEAFF.

The table lists this clonotype with many counts. The rearrangement joins TRBV20-1 to TRBJ2-5; 7 positions agree with TRBD2. V shed 5 bases, J shed 5 bases, and the junction held 5 bases outside the gene matches. CDR1 DFQATT and CDR2 SNEGSKA come from the germline V gene (reference sequence). The CDR3 length is 12 residues. The CDR3 region has the DNA TGCAGTGCTGTGGGGGGGAGGGAGACCCAGTACTTC. It encodes CSAVGGRETQYF.

This clonotype was observed many times. The J gene is TRBJ2-1, the V gene TRBV24-1; TRBD2 is a possible D gene (6 bases). The ends were cut back, 1 base at V and 11 bases at J, with 14 bases in the middle. The germline CDR1 and CDR2 sequences are KGHDR and SFDVKD. The CDR3 loop spans 14 amino acids. CDR3: CATSDLKGGVKQFF. In DNA form, the CDR3 reads TGTGCCACCAGTGATTTAAAGGGCGGGGTGAAGCAGTTCTTC.

This clonotype was seen just once. V usage is TRBV20-1 and J usage is TRBJ1-6, with D unclear. V lost 1 base and J lost 8, with 9 bases in between. CDR3 length: 13 amino acids. CDR1 and CDR2 (germline): DFQATT, SNEGSKA (reference sequence). This CDR3 reads CSARGTADSPLHF. The CDR3 coding sequence is TGCAGTGCTAGAGGCACAGCTGATTCACCCCTCCACTTT.

In its sample, this clonotype was seen a few times. A much more abundant neighbour one base away suggests this may be a read error. This chain joins TRBV7-9 and TRBJ2-3; D might be TRBD2 (7 bases). Germline assignment: CDR1 SEHNR and CDR2 FQNEAQ (reference sequence). The length of the CDR3 is 15 residues. CDR3 DNA: TGTGCCGGCAGCTCACTGACAAGGGGGGGAGATACGCAGTATTTT. Translation gives CAGSSLTRGGDTQYF.